This is a list of T cell receptor beta chains from one sample in a study of T cell repertoires in cytomegalovirus infection. MiXCR was run by TCRdb on the reads, yielding one entry per CDR3 protein. The repertoire has 80,000 to 130,000 distinct CDR3 sequences, about 22% of them found once; the top ten carry roughly two fifths. The specimen was CD8+ T cells from PBMCs. The receptors were sampled from a human donor in good health (CMV status not recorded). Some clones in this sample may be carry-over from other donors' samples. CDR3s include the opening cysteine and the closing phenylalanine or tryptophan. The D gene is left open where the match is weak. Size tells how often a clone was seen (once, few, many) or the class of an expanded clone, and some rows leave it out.

clone size	J gene	V gene	D gene	CDR3 length	CDR3 DNA	CDR3 protein
.	TRBJ1-2	TRBV19	.	10	TGTGCCAGTAAGGGGTATGGCTACACCTTC	CASKGYGYTF
few	TRBJ2-7	TRBV7-8	TRBD1	16	TGTGCCAGCAGCTTAGCTCAGGGACAGGGGGTAGCCGAGCAGTACTTC	CASSLAQGQGVAEQYF
.	TRBJ1-6	TRBV6-1	.	15	TGTGCCAGCAGTGGGGCTCGGACCTATAATTCACCCCTCCACTTT	CASSGARTYNSPLHF
few	TRBJ2-5	TRBV7-9	.	16	TGTGCCAGCAGCGGAGGTGGACGGGAAGGGCAAGAGACCCAGTACTTC	CASSGGGREGQETQYF
.	TRBJ1-2	TRBV6-6	.	16	TGTGCCAGCAGTTACTGGGAGACAGTGAAGAACTATGGCTACACCTTC	CASSYWETVKNYGYTF
few	TRBJ2-7	TRBV5-6	.	13	TGTGCCAGCAGCTCGGGGACATCTGGTTTGCAGTACTTC	CASSSGTSGLQYF
.	TRBJ2-5	TRBV5-1	.	14	TGCGCCAGCAGCTTGCACCTCCCTCAAGAGACCCAGTACTTC	CASSLHLPQETQYF
many	TRBJ2-3	TRBV7-2	TRBD2	18	TGTGCCAGCAGCTTAAGTGGAGCGGGAGCCCCCCCCGTAGATACGCAGTATTTT	CASSLSGAGAPPVDTQYF
.	TRBJ1-6	TRBV19	.	20	TGTGCCAGTACCAATCCGGCGGGGGAATATAGGGGTTCCTATAATTCACCCCTCCACTTT	CASTNPAGEYRGSYNSPLHF
many	TRBJ2-7	TRBV20-1	.	11	TGCAGTGCTAGGGACAACTACGAGCAGTACTTC	CSARDNYEQYF
many	TRBJ2-5	TRBV7-6	TRBD2	18	TGTGCCAGCAGACCACTTCGGACTAGCGGGGGGTTCGAGGAGACCCAGTACTTC	CASRPLRTSGGFEETQYF
.	TRBJ1-3	TRBV5-8	TRBD1	16	TGTGCCAGCAGCTTGATCCGACAGGGGACTGGAAACACCATATATTTT	CASSLIRQGTGNTIYF
.	TRBJ2-7	TRBV6-2/TRBV6-3	.	13	TGTGCCAGCAGATGGGACGGATTCTACGAGCAGTACTTC	CASRWDGFYEQYF
.	TRBJ2-5	TRBV7-9	.	13	TGTGCCAGCAGCGGGGGGTCCCAAGAGACCCAGTACTTC	CASSGGSQETQYF
.	TRBJ2-1	TRBV20-1	.	14	TGCAGTGCTAGAGACCTTGGGAACTACAATGAGCAGTTCTTC	CSARDLGNYNEQFF
.	TRBJ2-7	TRBV9	.	14	TGTGCCAGCAGCGACCGGGACACTCCCTACGAGCAGTACTTC	CASSDRDTPYEQYF
.	TRBJ2-1	TRBV19	.	13	TGTGCCAGCACCCCCAAGGCGGCCGGTGAGCAGTTCTTC	CASTPKAAGEQFF
few	TRBJ2-3	TRBV6-2/TRBV6-3	TRBD2	18	TGTGCCAGCAGCCAACCCCGGGTAGCGGGGGGGTACTCGGATACGCAGTATTTT	CASSQPRVAGGYSDTQYF
few	TRBJ1-1	TRBV9	.	15	TGTGCCAGCAGCGATACCGGACAGCTTGGAACTGAAGCTTTCTTT	CASSDTGQLGTEAFF
few	TRBJ1-1	TRBV27	.	14	TGTGCCAGCCACCTTGCAGGGAGGAACACTGAAGCTTTCTTT	CASHLAGRNTEAFF
.	TRBJ1-2	TRBV7-9	TRBD1	16	TGTGCCAGCAGCTTGTCGGCCGGGACAGGGAGATATGGCTACACCTTC	CASSLSAGTGRYGYTF
few	TRBJ1-2	TRBV12-3/TRBV12-4	.	13	TGTGCCAGCAGTCCTACCCCTAACTATGGCTACACCTTC	CASSPTPNYGYTF
.	TRBJ1-6	TRBV6-2/TRBV6-3	.	14	TGTGCCAGCAGTTACGATGACAGCTATTCACCCCACCACTTT	CASSYDDSYSPHHF
.	TRBJ2-7	TRBV29-1	TRBD2	13	TGCAGCGTTACCCTAGCGGGGGCCTACGAGCAGTACTTC	CSVTLAGAYEQYF
few	TRBJ1-1	TRBV10-1	.	15	TGCGCCAGCAGCCAGCTAAGAGGCAAAAACACTGAAGCTTTCTTT	CASSQLRGKNTEAFF
few	TRBJ1-1	TRBV24-1	.	11	TGTGCCACCAGTGAAGGGACAGAAGCTTTCTTT	CATSEGTEAFF
few	TRBJ2-1	TRBV20-1	TRBD2	13	TGCAGTGCTAGAGAGCGGGGGGCCCTAGTCCAGTTCTTC	CSARERGALVQFF
.	TRBJ1-1	TRBV19	TRBD1	14	TGTGCCAGTAGTATAGGGACAGGGAACACTGAAGCTTTCTTT	CASSIGTGNTEAFF
.	TRBJ1-1	TRBV12-3/TRBV12-4	TRBD1	14	TGTGCCAGCAGTTTGGGGACAGGGTCAACTGAAGCTTTCTTT	CASSLGTGSTEAFF
few	TRBJ2-1	TRBV13	.	16	TGTGCCAGCAGCCCCGCCCAGGCTAGCGAGTACAATGAGCAGTTCTTC	CASSPAQASEYNEQFF
.	TRBJ2-2	TRBV5-1	.	16	TGCGCCAGCAGCCGCTTTGGACAGCCGAACACCGGGGAGCTGTTTTTT	CASSRFGQPNTGELFF
.	TRBJ2-7	TRBV28	TRBD1	16	TGTGCCAGCAGTCCCCGGGCAGGGGGCATGACCTACGAGCAGTACTTC	CASSPRAGGMTYEQYF
.	TRBJ2-3	TRBV9	TRBD2	16	TGTGCCAGCAGCGTAGAAGGTGCTAGCGGGAGGGATACGCAGTATTTT	CASSVEGASGRDTQYF
.	TRBJ2-3	TRBV7-3	.	14	TGTGCCAGCAGCTTCCTCCCGTCGGCAGATACGCAGTATTTT	CASSFLPSADTQYF
many	TRBJ2-3	TRBV4-2	.	14	TGTGCCAGCAGCCAAGCGGTGTCCGGCGATACGCAGTATTTT	CASSQAVSGDTQYF
few	TRBJ2-1	TRBV7-9	TRBD2	16	TGTGCCAGCAGCTTGACCGGGACTAGCGGGAGTAATGAGCAGTTCTTC	CASSLTGTSGSNEQFF
many	TRBJ1-1	TRBV2	.	13	TGTGCCAGCTCGGAGGGGGGATTGACTGAAGCTTTCTTT	CASSEGGLTEAFF
.	TRBJ2-7	TRBV7-9	TRBD1	16	TGTGCCAGCAGTGAGTCCGGGACAGGGCCGTCCTACGAGCAGTACTTC	CASSESGTGPSYEQYF
.	TRBJ2-1	TRBV7-2	.	14	TGTGCCAGCAGTAGGGGGGGCTCCTACAATGAGCAGTTCTTC	CASSRGGSYNEQFF
few	TRBJ2-7	TRBV15	.	14	TGTGCCACCAGCAAAGAGGCAGATCTGTACGAGCAGTACTTC	CATSKEADLYEQYF
.	TRBJ2-1	TRBV20-1	TRBD1	13	TGCAGTGCCAGGGACAGGGATTGGGACGAGCAGTTCTTC	CSARDRDWDEQFF
.	TRBJ2-1	TRBV5-6	.	14	TGTGCCAGTGCGGACAGCGTCAATTACAATGAGCAGTTCTTC	CASADSVNYNEQFF
few	TRBJ2-2	TRBV4-3	.	14	TGCGCCAGCAGCCAAGATTGGAACACCGGGGAGCTGTTTTTT	CASSQDWNTGELFF
few	TRBJ1-5	TRBV28	.	15	TGTGCCAGCAGTTTAACGCAGTATAGCAATCAGCCCCAGCATTTT	CASSLTQYSNQPQHF
.	TRBJ1-5	TRBV29-1	TRBD1	14	TGCAGCGTTGAGACAGGGGTAAGCAATCAGCCCCAGCATTTT	CSVETGVSNQPQHF
few	TRBJ2-5	TRBV20-1	TRBD2	15	TGCAGTGCACGTCAGCGGGAGGCACTCCAAGAGACCCAGTACTTC	CSARQREALQETQYF
.	TRBJ2-2	TRBV7-7	TRBD2	17	TGTGCCAGCAGCTTAAATAGCGGGGGCCATTCCACCGGGGAGCTGTTTTTT	CASSLNSGGHSTGELFF
.	TRBJ2-3	TRBV6-5	TRBD2	19	TGTGCCAGCAGTTACTCGATACTAGCGGGAGAGTCTGACACAGATACGCAGTATTTT	CASSYSILAGESDTDTQYF
few	TRBJ2-3	TRBV7-9	.	14	TGTGCCAGTAGACAGGCCACGAACACAGATACGCAGTATTTT	CASRQATNTDTQYF
few	TRBJ1-1	TRBV6-2/TRBV6-3	.	14	TGTGCCAGCAGCGTATCGGACCGCTTTACTGAAGCTTTCTTT	CASSVSDRFTEAFF
.	TRBJ1-3	TRBV27	TRBD1	16	TGTGCCAGCAGTCCGTCGGGACAGATCTCTGGAAACACCATATATTTT	CASSPSGQISGNTIYF